These 10 T cell receptor beta chains were sequenced from one sample in a study of blood T cell repertoires in COVID-19. Profiling relied on immunoSEQ multiplex PCR, and the TCRdb table lists in-frame clones only, not all of them. Here the sample spans fewer than 400,000 clones, around nine tenths being singletons. The sequenced sample consisted of PBMCs or T cells enriched from blood (not recorded which). These receptors were taken from a woman younger than 45 who had recovered from COVID-19.

The chain has TRBV6-5 and TRBJ2-7; the D gene is possibly TRBD1 (6 bases). The length of the CDR3 is 15 residues. V was shortened by 6 bases and J by 4 bases, with 19 bases between the two germline ends. CDR1 is MNHEY, CDR2 SVGAGI, per germline. The CDR3 sequence: CASSRTGIGEYEQYF. DNA for the CDR3: TGTGCCAGCAGCCGTACAGGGATAGGAGAATACGAGCAGTACTTC.

J is TRBJ1-2 and V is TRBV4-1; D remains unclear. CDR3 length: 15 amino acids. The germline V gene encodes CDR1 MGHRA and CDR2 YSYEKL. Trimming removed 1 base at V and 2 bases at J, with 11 bases between. DNA for the CDR3: TGCGCCAGCAGCCAAGGGGAGAGCACCAACTATGGCTACACCTTC. Protein product: CASSQGESTNYGYTF.

V gene TRBV14 combines with J gene TRBJ1-2, with 7 bases aligning to TRBD1. Germline V gives CDR1 SGHDN, CDR2 FVKESK. Trimming cost V 5 bases and J 3 bases; bases outside gene matches: 9. This CDR3 is built from 15 residues. CDR3 residues: CASSTRQGQDYGYTF. The CDR3 bases are TGTGCCAGCAGCACCCGACAGGGTCAGGACTATGGCTACACCTTC. The complete variable domain, with remaining parts taken from reference TRBV14 and TRBJ1-2, reads EAGVTQFPSHSVIEKGQTVTLRCDPISGHDNLYWYRRVMGKEIKFLLHFVKESKQDESGMPNNRFLAERTGGTYSTLKVQPAELEDSGVYFCASSTRQGQDYGYTFGSGTRLTVV.

The chain links TRBV7-2 to TRBJ1-5, with a tentative D call TRBD1 (5 bases). CDR3 length equals 16 residues. In germline, CDR1 is SGHTA, CDR2 FQGNSA. V gave up 2 bases and J gave up 2 bases, with 13 bases separating them. The CDR3 region is CASSLRGTTGNQPQHF. The CDR3, as DNA: TGTGCCAGCAGCTTACGCGGGACCACCGGCAATCAGCCCCAGCATTTT.

The rearrangement uses TRBV13 and TRBJ2-7; TRBD1 might be the D (6 bases). CDR3 length equals 15 residues. CDR1 and CDR2 (germline): PRHDT, FYEKMQ (reference sequence). The germline V and J ends were trimmed by 1 base and 4 bases, with 14 bases remaining between them. The CDR3 nucleotides read TGTGCCAGCAGCTTAGCTGGGACAACTACGTACGAGCAGTACTTC. The encoded protein is CASSLAGTTTYEQYF.

The rearrangement joins TRBV30 to TRBJ1-4; D gene ambiguous. Germline V gene lookup returns CDR1 GTSNPN and CDR2 SVGIG (reference sequence). This CDR3 has 14 residues. Trimming removed 2 bases at V and 4 bases at J, with 11 bases between. CDR3 bases: TGTGCCTGGAGTCCGGGTACCAATAATGAAAAACTGTTTTTT. This sequence encodes CAWSPGTNNEKLFF.

Note on this clone: The same CDR3 can be traced to other DNA sequences in this sample. J is TRBJ1-1 and V is TRBV4-1; D may be TRBD1 (5 bases). This CDR3 comprises 15 residues. Germline CDR1 reads MGHRA; CDR2 reads YSYEKL. V was clipped by 3 bases and J by 5 bases, with 16 bases between them. The CDR3 DNA follows: TGCGCCAGCAGCCACTCTCAGGGTTTGGGGACTGAAGCTTTCTTT. It yields the protein CASSHSQGLGTEAFF.

The chain is built from TRBV20-1 and TRBJ2-6; D remains unclear. CDR3 length equals 14 residues. Germline assignment: CDR1 DFQATT and CDR2 SNEGSKA (reference sequence). V was trimmed by 3 bases and J by 0 bases, leaving 6 bases between them. The CDR3 coding sequence is TGCAGTGCTAGTCCGTTCTCTGGGGCCAACGTCCTGACTTTC. It encodes CSASPFSGANVLTF.

The CDR3 loop reads CASSLYMNTEAFF. The DNA for the CDR3 is TGCGCCAGCAGCTTGTACATGAACACTGAAGCTTTCTTT. The chain joins TRBV5-1 to TRBJ1-1, with no clear D. Germline loops: CDR1 SGHRS, CDR2 YFSETQ. V shed 1 base and J shed 0 bases, with 4 bases lying between them. This CDR3 contains 13 residues.

The chain employs TRBV5-1 and TRBJ1-2, with 8 bases aligning to TRBD1. V lost 4 bases, J lost 2 bases, and 7 bases stayed unmatched. CDR3 length: 15 amino acids. Germline-derived CDR1 and CDR2 are SGHRS and YFSETQ. The DNA of the CDR3 is TGCGCCAGCAGCGTCGGACAGGGAGAGAACTATGGCTACACCTTC. This sequence encodes CASSVGQGENYGYTF.